These 22 T cell receptor beta chains came from one sample sequenced in a study of regulatory T cells in long-lasting Graves disease. The time point: newly diagnosed GD, antithyroid drugs for less than 3 months. Construction of the TCR library relied on RNA isolated from PBMCs. The TCR beta library used iRepertoire HTBI primers with Arm-PCR amplification of CDR3. Each CDR3 protein gets one entry after TCRdb re-called the multiplex PCR reads with MiXCR. This sample yields approximately 490,000 distinct CDR3 sequences, of which roughly 17% are seen a single time; less than 15% belongs to the top ten. The data also belong to a second study, concerning T cells in Graves' hyperthyroidism and ophthalmopathy.

The sample consisted of peripheral blood mononuclear cells (PBMCs), taken at new diagnosis, from a patient treated with antithyroid drugs. The receptors originated from a man aged 40-55 years with Graves disease.

This clonotype was detected a few times. This rearrangement joins TRBV20-1 to TRBJ2-2; maybe TRBD1 (6 bases). The V end lost 5 bases, the J end lost 2 bases, and 15 bases lay between the germline ends. The CDR3 is 15 residues long. The germline gives CDR1 DFQATT, CDR2 SNEGSKA (reference sequence). The CDR3: CSAGAGTPNTGELFF. The CDR3 DNA reads as TGCAGTGCTGGGGCCGGGACACCTAACACCGGGGAGCTGTTTTTT.

A few counts support this clonotype. The rearrangement uses TRBV9 and TRBJ2-1, with D perhaps given as TRBD1 or TRBD2 (7 bases each). Germline CDR1 reads SGDLS; CDR2 reads YYNGEE. The CDR3 loop spans 19 amino acids. The V gene lost 4 bases and the J gene lost 1 base, with 24 bases spanning the gap. The CDR3 region has the DNA TGTGCCAGCAGCTCAATGGGAGGGGGCCGTAAAGGTTCCTACAATGAGCAGTTCTTC. It encodes CASSSMGGGRKGSYNEQFF.

This chain joins TRBV12-5 and TRBJ1-5, with no clear D. CDR3 size: 12 residues. V lost 6 bases and J lost 7, with 10 bases in between. Germline V CDR1 and CDR2: LGHNT, FRNRAP. The CDR3 is CASGLKYQPQHF. The CDR3 nucleotides are TGTGCTAGTGGCCTAAAATACCAGCCCCAGCATTTT.

The gene calls are TRBV28 and TRBJ1-1, with TRBD1 matching 9 bases. V lost 6 bases and J lost 4; bases outside the gene matches: 9. The length of the CDR3 is 15 residues. CDR1 is MDHEN and CDR2 is SYDVKM in the germline V gene. CDR3: CASRPQGQGATEAFF. In DNA form, the CDR3 reads TGTGCCAGCAGACCCCAGGGACAGGGAGCCACTGAAGCTTTCTTT.

This clonotype was detected ten times or more. The chain links TRBV6-5 to TRBJ1-5; the match to TRBD1 covers 11 bases. Trimming cost V 4 bases and J 5 bases; bases outside gene matches: 4. CDR1 is MNHEY, CDR2 SVGAGI, per germline. The CDR3 covers 15 residues. The CDR3 nucleotides read TGTGCCAGCAGTTGGACAGGGGGCGTGGATCAGCCCCAGCATTTT. This sequence encodes CASSWTGGVDQPQHF.

This clonotype occurred many times. This sequence joins TRBV5-1 and TRBJ2-7; D gene uncertain. In germline, CDR1 is SGHRS, CDR2 YFSETQ. The CDR3 length is 15 residues. V was trimmed by 4 bases and J by 2 bases, leaving 16 bases between them. Written as DNA, the CDR3 is TGCGCCAGCAGCCCTCAGACAAGCATGACCTACGAGCAGTACTTC. As protein: CASSPQTSMTYEQYF.

CDR3 in amino acids: CASSYQNLRPDTQYF. CDR3 bases: TGTGCCAGCAGTTACCAGAACCTACGGCCAGATACGCAGTATTTT. This chain links TRBV6-5 with TRBJ2-3; D is unclear. Germline CDR1 is MNHEY and CDR2 is SVGAGI. The CDR3 loop spans 15 amino acids. V was cut by 2 bases and J by 4 bases, with 13 bases left in between.

This clonotype occurred many times. The chain couples TRBV2 to TRBJ2-1, with 9 bases fitting TRBD1. This CDR3 contains 16 residues. V trimming: 0 bases; J trimming: 6 bases; junction bases outside the gene matches: 6. Germline CDR1 reads SNHLY; CDR2 reads FYNNEI. CDR3 nucleotides: TGTGCCAGCAGTGAAGCGGGGACAGGGATGGGCAATGAGCAGTTCTTC. As protein: CASSEAGTGMGNEQFF.

This clonotype was picked up many times. J is TRBJ2-1 and V is TRBV30; 7 bases align to TRBD2. This CDR3 comprises 17 residues. Germline V lookup: CDR1 GTSNPN, CDR2 SVGIG (reference sequence). J was trimmed by 3 bases and V by 0 bases; bases with no gene match: 11. The CDR3 DNA reads TGTGCCTGGAGTGTACTGACCCTAGCGGCAAACTACAATGAGCAGTTCTTC. Translating it yields CAWSVLTLAANYNEQFF.

CDR3 nucleotides: TGTGCCAGCAGCTCCCGGGACAGACCGTACTTC. The encoded protein is CASSSRDRPYF. The V gene is TRBV7-8, the J gene TRBJ2-7; TRBD1 matches at 7 bases. Trimming took 4 bases from V and 12 from J; bases not matched to a gene: 6. Germline loops: CDR1 SGHVS, CDR2 FQNEAQ. This CDR3 is 11 amino acids long.

This clonotype was seen ten or more times. This rearrangement joins TRBV12-3 or TRBV12-4 to TRBJ2-7; D remains unclear. This CDR3 has 13 residues. V lost 0 bases to trimming and J lost 3 bases, with 6 bases between them. CDR3 sequence reads: CASSLAANYEQYF. The CDR3 DNA reads as TGTGCCAGCAGTTTAGCGGCGAACTACGAGCAGTACTTC.

This clonotype was found a few times. The chain uses TRBV4-2 and TRBJ2-7, with TRBD2 as a possible D gene (6 bases). Germline loops: CDR1 LGHNA, CDR2 YNFKEQ. V was shortened by 1 base and J by 2 bases, with 12 bases between the two germline ends. The CDR3 runs to 15 residues. CDR3 amino acids: CASSQGGIAAYEQYF. In DNA, the CDR3 is TGTGCCAGCAGCCAAGGTGGTATAGCGGCCTACGAGCAGTACTTC.

This clonotype was observed a few times. The J gene is TRBJ2-2, the V gene TRBV7-2; 14 bases fit TRBD2. The CDR3 consists of 18 residues. V gave up 3 bases and J gave up 2 bases; unmatched junction bases: 5. Germline V gene sequence: CDR1 SGHTA, CDR2 FQGNSA. In nucleotides, the CDR3 is TGTGCCAGCAGCTTCTCCGGGACTAGCGGGAGAAACACCGGGGAGCTGTTTTTT. Translation: CASSFSGTSGRNTGELFF.

V usage is TRBV20-1 and J usage is TRBJ1-5; 7 nucleotides match TRBD1. Trimming took 6 bases from V and 3 from J; bases not matched to a gene: 8. The CDR3 spans 14 residues. CDR1 DFQATT and CDR2 SNEGSKA come from the germline V gene (reference sequence). The CDR3 bases are TGCAGTGCCCGATCGGGACAGTACAATCAGCCCCAGCATTTT. Amino acids: CSARSGQYNQPQHF.

This clonotype has a count of ten or more. The chain couples TRBV5-1 to TRBJ2-3; 9 bases fit TRBD1. The CDR3 has 17 amino acids. Germline values: CDR1 SGHRS, CDR2 YFSETQ. The junction had 11 bases not matched to a gene; V was cut back by 3 bases and J by 3 bases. CDR3 sequence: CASSWFVDRGLTDTQYF. The DNA for the CDR3 is TGCGCCAGCAGCTGGTTCGTGGACAGGGGATTGACAGATACGCAGTATTTT.

This clonotype came up many times. V and J are TRBV6-2 or TRBV6-3 and TRBJ2-7; D remains unclear. V was pared by 10 bases and J by 0 bases, with 13 bases between. The CDR3 has 13 residues. Per germline, CDR1 MNHEY and CDR2 SVGEGT. This chain's CDR3 is CATRPISSYEQYF. The CDR3 nucleotides are TGTGCCACCCGACCTATAAGCTCCTACGAGCAGTACTTC.

J is TRBJ1-3 and V is TRBV4-1; no reliable D call. Germline V gene lookup returns CDR1 MGHRA and CDR2 YSYEKL. CDR3 length equals 15 residues. The V and J ends lost 1 base and 2 bases respectively, with 9 bases between them. CDR3 sequence reads: CASSQGIGAGNTIYF. The CDR3 nucleotides are TGCGCCAGCAGCCAAGGCATCGGGGCTGGAAACACCATATATTTT.

At least ten counts were recorded for this clonotype. The rearrangement uses TRBV7-8 and TRBJ2-6; no definite D call. Germline V CDR1 and CDR2: SGHVS, FQNEAQ. The CDR3 loop spans 15 amino acids. V was cut by 7 bases and J by 0 bases, with 10 bases left in between. The CDR3 DNA reads TGTGCCAGCACCCTAGAGAGCTCTGGGGCCAACGTCCTGACTTTC. Translation: CASTLESSGANVLTF.

This clonotype was counted many times. The chain carries TRBV30 and TRBJ2-4; no firm D call. The germline V and J ends were trimmed by 3 bases and 0 bases, with 9 bases remaining between them. This CDR3 has 14 amino acids. CDR1 GTSNPN and CDR2 SVGIG come from the germline V gene (reference sequence). DNA for the CDR3: TGTGCCTGGAGCCAGGCCGGAGCCAAAAACATTCAGTACTTC. Protein sequence: CAWSQAGAKNIQYF.

There are a few counts of this clonotype. A much larger clone is a single base away; this may be a read error. The genes are TRBV28 and TRBJ2-7; perhaps TRBD2 as D (6 bases). Germline V gene lookup returns CDR1 MDHEN and CDR2 SYDVKM. The CDR3 covers 15 residues. The CDR3 region is CASSTPGLATYERYF. The DNA for the CDR3 is TGTGCCAGCAGTACACCGGGACTGGCTACCTACGAGCGGTACTTC.

This clonotype was found a few times. The rearrangement joins TRBV5-1 to TRBJ2-7; 9 nucleotides agree with TRBD1. Germline V lookup: CDR1 SGHRS, CDR2 YFSETQ. The CDR3 is made up of 15 amino acids. V shed 7 bases, J shed 1 base, and the junction held 9 bases outside the gene matches. Here the CDR3 DNA reads TGCGCCAGCGGGGGAGGACAGGGGATTTCCTACGAGCAGTACTTC. Translation gives CASGGGQGISYEQYF.

This rearrangement joins TRBV20-1 to TRBJ1-5, with D perhaps matching TRBD1 (5 bases). The CDR3 totals 16 residues. Trimming took 2 bases from V and 5 from J, leaving 19 bases between them. Looked up from germline, CDR1 is DFQATT and CDR2 is SNEGSKA (reference sequence). This chain's CDR3 is CSARPPGRGRDQPQHF. CDR3 nucleotides: TGCAGTGCTAGACCTCCAGGAAGGGGCAGGGATCAGCCCCAGCATTTT.